Below, one T cell receptor beta chain is given with its context. What it binds is unknown. The data are from a study of cytomegalovirus exposure and HLA in healthy donors. Study-wide results and caveats: Cytomegalovirus association was assigned to approximately 160 TCR beta chains.

The length of the CDR3 is 14 residues. Germline V gene sequence: CDR1 MNHNY, CDR2 SVGAGI (reference sequence). V was pared by 2 bases and J by 2 bases, with 1 base of the junction left unmatched. The table came from immunoSEQ multiplex PCR; TCRdb's copy has only in-frame clones and leaves some out. The sample lists approximately 160,000 clones, 86% occurring once. The sequence was obtained from a woman in her 30s in good health and CMV-seronegative. The sequenced material came from PBMCs. This chain connects TRBV6-6 to TRBJ2-7, with 9 nucleotides matching TRBD1. The CDR3 protein is CASSYRDRAYEQYF. CDR3 nucleotide sequence: TGTGCCAGCAGTTACCGGGACAGGGCCTACGAGCAGTACTTC.